The clone carrying this T cell receptor (beta chain) was found a few times. Alopecia areata patients provided lesional scalp punch biopsies and peripheral blood. PBMCs served as the source from which CD4+ and CD8+ T cells were sorted. The sample originates from a study of CD8+ T cells in alopecia areata. Turning to the study itself: Those patients who were treated received oral tofacitinib, which was given at 5 to 10 mg twice daily for moderate-to-severe alopecia areata.

In each case, RNA was isolated and then reverse transcribed into cDNA as the sequencing template. The protocol was immunoSEQ multiplex PCR, while the TCRdb copy is restricted to in-frame clones and leaves out a portion. The sample lists over 150,000 clones, 63% occurring once. Per germline, CDR1 SGHVS and CDR2 FNYEAQ. The CDR3 covers 15 residues. V gave up 5 bases and J gave up 4 bases, with 16 bases separating them. The source is a human donor with alopecia areata. V gene TRBV7-6 combines with J gene TRBJ2-3; D might be TRBD1 (6 bases). The sample here was CD4+ T cells sorted from blood, taken at week 0. CDR3 DNA sequence: TGTGCCAGCAGCAAGACCGACAGGATTGCAGATACGCAGTATTTT. Translated, it gives CASSKTDRIADTQYF.